This is a list of T cell receptor beta chains from one sample in a study of CD8 T cells in Susac syndrome. TCRdb analysed the immunoSEQ multiplex PCR reads with MiXCR anew, one entry per CDR3 protein. Among hundreds of thousands of distinct CDR3 sequences listed, about 93% were seen once. The sequencing sample was made of CD4+ T cells from PBMCs. The receptor set was obtained from a human donor with multiple sclerosis. CDR3s include the opening cysteine and the closing phenylalanine or tryptophan. The D gene is left open where the match is weak. Clone size is shown for a subset of rows, as once, few, many or a class of expanded clone.

D: .; size: once; J: TRBJ1-5; V: TRBV30; DNA: TGTGCCTGGAGTCCCTGGGGCATTAGCAATCAGCCCCAGCATTTT; CDR3: CAWSPWGISNQPQHF
D: .; size: .; J: TRBJ2-4; V: TRBV9; DNA: TGTGCCAGCAGCGTAGGGACCGCAGCGGGCATTCAGTACTTC; CDR3: CASSVGTAAGIQYF
D: .; size: .; J: TRBJ1-1; V: TRBV29-1; DNA: TGCAGCGCCTCAAACCGGGACCCCCTCGGCACTGAAGCTTTCTTT; CDR3: CSASNRDPLGTEAFF
D: .; size: .; J: TRBJ1-6; V: TRBV27; DNA: TGTGCCAGCAGCTCGACGGGCTATAATTCACCCCTCCACTTT; CDR3: CASSSTGYNSPLHF
D: .; size: .; J: TRBJ2-5; V: TRBV6-1; DNA: TGTGCCAGCATTCGACAGCGAAAGCAAGAGACCCAGTACTTC; CDR3: CASIRQRKQETQYF
D: TRBD1; size: .; J: TRBJ2-5; V: TRBV3-1; DNA: TGTGCCAGCGGGGGGGACAGGGGGCGCTTGGAGACCCAGTACTTC; CDR3: CASGGDRGRLETQYF
D: .; size: .; J: TRBJ1-1; V: TRBV7-9; DNA: TGTGCCAGCAGCTTAAGGTCGGCGCAAGCTTTCTTT; CDR3: CASSLRSAQAFF
D: .; size: .; J: TRBJ1-1; V: TRBV29-1; DNA: TGCAGCGCCGGTAACACTGAAGCTTTCTTT; CDR3: CSAGNTEAFF
D: .; size: .; J: TRBJ2-1; V: TRBV3-1; DNA: TGTGCCAGCAGCCAAGACGCCAGCGGCCTTATGAATGAGCAGTTCTTC; CDR3: CASSQDASGLMNEQFF
D: .; size: .; J: TRBJ2-5; V: TRBV7-9; DNA: TGTGCCAGCAGCGACGTTAAGGGCCTGTACCAAGAGACCCAGTACTTC; CDR3: CASSDVKGLYQETQYF
D: .; size: .; J: TRBJ2-3; V: TRBV29-1; DNA: TGCAGCGGGGATGCGTCGGGGGCCGCCACAGATACGCAGTATTTT; CDR3: CSGDASGAATDTQYF
D: .; size: .; J: TRBJ2-1; V: TRBV13; DNA: TGTGCCAGCAGCTTAGGCCAATACCCCGGCGCAGAGAATGAGCAGTTCTTC; CDR3: CASSLGQYPGAENEQFF
D: .; size: .; J: TRBJ2-3; V: TRBV29-1; DNA: TGCAGCGTTGAACCGCAGGGGCAGGGATCAGATACGCAGTATTTT; CDR3: CSVEPQGQGSDTQYF
D: .; size: .; J: TRBJ2-5; V: TRBV12-3/TRBV12-4; DNA: TGTGCCAGCACCGAAGACTACCGAGAGACCCAGTACTTC; CDR3: CASTEDYRETQYF
D: TRBD1; size: .; J: TRBJ2-1; V: TRBV28; DNA: TGTGCCAGCAGATGGGACAGCGACTACAATGAGCAGTTCTTC; CDR3: CASRWDSDYNEQFF
D: .; size: .; J: TRBJ1-2; V: TRBV12-3/TRBV12-4; DNA: TGTGCCAGCAGTCCCGACCGACTCGACCTCTATGGCTACACCTTC; CDR3: CASSPDRLDLYGYTF
D: .; size: .; J: TRBJ2-2; V: TRBV24-1; DNA: TGTGCCACCAGTGATGGCCCAGGATCGAGGACCGGGGAGCTGTTTTTT; CDR3: CATSDGPGSRTGELFF
D: .; size: .; J: TRBJ1-5; V: TRBV6-6; DNA: TGTGCCAGCTGGGGGGCGACTTATAGCAATCAGCCCCAGCATTTT; CDR3: CASWGATYSNQPQHF
D: .; size: .; J: TRBJ2-5; V: TRBV11-1; DNA: TGTGCCAGCAGCTTAGTATTGACCCCGGGCGGGACCCAGTACTTC; CDR3: CASSLVLTPGGTQYF
D: .; size: once; J: TRBJ2-7; V: TRBV27; DNA: TGTGCCAGCAGTTCCGGAAGGAGGGGACTGCTACCTTCCTACGAGCAGTACTTC; CDR3: CASSSGRRGLLPSYEQYF
D: .; size: .; J: TRBJ2-5; V: TRBV6-5; DNA: TGTGCCAGCAGTTCTCTCAGCAGCGGGTACCAAGAGACCCAGTACTTC; CDR3: CASSSLSSGYQETQYF
D: .; size: .; J: TRBJ2-5; V: TRBV6-4; DNA: TGTGCCAGCGGACAGAGGACAGAGCCAGGGGAGACCCAGTACTTC; CDR3: CASGQRTEPGETQYF
D: .; size: .; J: TRBJ1-5; V: TRBV10-2; DNA: TGCGCCAGCAGCGGGGGTGGGCAGATCAATCAGCCCCAGCATTTT; CDR3: CASSGGGQINQPQHF
D: TRBD1; size: .; J: TRBJ1-6; V: TRBV5-1; DNA: TGCGCCAGCAGCTTGGCCCAGGGGGCGATTTCACCCCTCCACTTT; CDR3: CASSLAQGAISPLHF
D: .; size: .; J: TRBJ2-4; V: TRBV5-4; DNA: TGTGCCAGCAGCTTGAAGACAGTGGGAAACATTCAGTACTTC; CDR3: CASSLKTVGNIQYF
D: TRBD1; size: .; J: TRBJ1-1; V: TRBV24-1; DNA: TGTGCCACCAGTGACCCCGGACAGGGAATGCAAGCTTTCTTT; CDR3: CATSDPGQGMQAFF
D: TRBD2; size: .; J: TRBJ2-7; V: TRBV19; DNA: TGTGCCAGTAGTATCGGCAGGGACTACTACGAGCAGTACTTC; CDR3: CASSIGRDYYEQYF
D: .; size: .; J: TRBJ2-2; V: TRBV5-4; DNA: TGTGCCAGCAGCACTGGACACTTCACCGGGGAGCTGTTTTTT; CDR3: CASSTGHFTGELFF
D: .; size: .; J: TRBJ1-1; V: TRBV30; DNA: TGTGCCTGGACCCCGGGGCGAGACACTGAAGCTTTCTTT; CDR3: CAWTPGRDTEAFF
D: .; size: .; J: TRBJ2-1; V: TRBV6-2/TRBV6-3; DNA: TGTGCCAGCAACCGGGAAGGGTACAATGAGCAGTTCTTC; CDR3: CASNREGYNEQFF
D: .; size: .; J: TRBJ2-7; V: TRBV12-3/TRBV12-4; DNA: TGTGCCAGCAGTTTAGCCCCCGGGGGGCCCTACGAGCAGTACTTC; CDR3: CASSLAPGGPYEQYF
D: .; size: .; J: TRBJ1-1; V: TRBV7-9; DNA: TGTGCCAGCAGCTTAGTAGGGGGTGGTGAAGCTTTCTTT; CDR3: CASSLVGGGEAFF
D: .; size: .; J: TRBJ2-7; V: TRBV12-3/TRBV12-4; DNA: TGTGCCAGCAGTTTAGGGTCCTTGCAGTACGAGCAGTACTTC; CDR3: CASSLGSLQYEQYF
D: .; size: .; J: TRBJ2-5; V: TRBV14; DNA: TGTGCCAGCAGCCTCCGGGACATGGGAGAGACCCAGTACTTC; CDR3: CASSLRDMGETQYF
D: TRBD2; size: .; J: TRBJ2-5; V: TRBV28; DNA: TGTGCCAGCAGTTTACTTGGCTTGGCGGGAGGAGAGACCCAGTACTTC; CDR3: CASSLLGLAGGETQYF
D: .; size: .; J: TRBJ2-5; V: TRBV19; DNA: TGTGCCAGTAGCCTCACCACTACGGGGGCAGAGACCCAGTACTTC; CDR3: CASSLTTTGAETQYF
D: TRBD1; size: once; J: TRBJ2-5; V: TRBV2; DNA: TGTGCCAGCATGTTTACAGGGGAGGAGACCCAGTACTTC; CDR3: CASMFTGEETQYF
D: TRBD1; size: .; J: TRBJ1-5; V: TRBV6-1; DNA: TGTGCCAGCAGTGGAACAGGGGGAGATAGCAATCAGCCCCAGCATTTT; CDR3: CASSGTGGDSNQPQHF
D: .; size: .; J: TRBJ2-1; V: TRBV18; DNA: TGTGCCAGCTCCGGAGAGGCAGGGGCCTACAATGAGCAGTTCTTC; CDR3: CASSGEAGAYNEQFF
D: .; size: .; J: TRBJ2-1; V: TRBV5-4; DNA: TGTGCCACAGGGCGCAGGGCTAATGAGCAGTTCTTC; CDR3: CATGRRANEQFF
D: TRBD2; size: .; J: TRBJ2-1; V: TRBV12-3/TRBV12-4; DNA: TGTGCCAGCAGGGCACTAGCGGGAGGAAGGGGTGAGCAGTTCTTC; CDR3: CASRALAGGRGEQFF
D: TRBD2; size: .; J: TRBJ2-3; V: TRBV5-1; DNA: TGCGCCAGCAATTTCGCGGGAGCAGCAGATACGCAGTATTTT; CDR3: CASNFAGAADTQYF
D: TRBD2; size: once; J: TRBJ2-3; V: TRBV2; DNA: TGTGCCAGCACAGAGGGAGGACTAGCTACAGATACGCAGTATTTT; CDR3: CASTEGGLATDTQYF
D: .; size: once; J: TRBJ2-4; V: TRBV6-2/TRBV6-3; DNA: TGTGCCAGCACCGCGGGTGGCCTCGCGACGTACTTC; CDR3: CASTAGGLATYF
D: TRBD2; size: .; J: TRBJ2-1; V: TRBV4-2; DNA: TGTGCCAGCAGCCAAGTACTAGCGGGGGAAAATGAGCAGTTCTTC; CDR3: CASSQVLAGENEQFF